This TCR beta chain was profiled in a study of blood T cell repertoires in COVID-19. Study-level information: The study drew acute and convalescent COVID-19 samples from the United States, Italy and Spain. Sample material is recorded as cDNA or gDNA derived from T cells, B-cell-depleted T cells, or PBMCs.

Germline assignment: CDR1 SGDLS and CDR2 YYNGEE. Trimming pared 0 bases from V and 7 bases from J, leaving 10 bases between. The CDR3 extends over 14 amino acids. TCRdb's copy holds only in-frame clones and misses some; the assay was immunoSEQ multiplex PCR. This sample yields 150,000 to 200,000 clones, of which 80% to 95% are seen a single time; about 4.8% belongs to the top ten. The Seattle site enrolled patients during active infection and followed them longitudinally. The clonotype comes from a man aged 30-40 years with COVID-19, enrolled during active disease. Sequenced sample: peripheral blood. The J gene is TRBJ1-4, the V gene TRBV9, with D perhaps TRBD1 (6 bases). CDR3 in amino acids: CASSVAGDREKLFF. The CDR3 DNA reads as TGTGCCAGCAGCGTAGCAGGGGATCGTGAAAAACTGTTTTTT. The whole variable domain, remainder taken from reference TRBV9 and TRBJ1-4, is DSGVTQTPKHLITATGQRVTLRCSPRSGDLSVYWYQQSLDQGLQFLIQYYNGEERAKGNILERFSAQQFPDLHSELNLSSLELGDSALYFCASSVAGDREKLFFGSGTQLSVL.